This T cell receptor (beta chain) was identified during a study of OX40 agonist ivuxolimab in advanced cancers. Study summary: Partial responses were seen in three patients, one with hepatocellular carcinoma and two with cutaneous melanoma. The study, taken as a whole, reports: CD8+ T cells (on average) carried more expanded clones than CD4+ T cells. CD4+ and CD8+ blood T cells expanded clonally by week 6 at 0.1 to 3.0 mg/kg. Among the lowest peripheral clonal expansion occurred in 0.1-3.0 mg/kg partial responders.

Points on this clone: Its target is not known.

V was pared by 5 bases and J by 11 bases, with 35 bases between. The CDR3 extends over 19 amino acids. Germline V gives CDR1 PRHDT, CDR2 FYEKMQ (reference sequence). Generated by immunoSEQ multiplex PCR, the TCRdb table keeps only in-frame clones and is missing some. Here the sample spans about 120,000 clones, roughly 93% being singletons. V and J are TRBV13 and TRBJ2-3; D perhaps matches TRBD2 (5 bases). Specimen: CD4+ or CD8+ T cells sorted from blood, collected in a trial of the OX40 agonist ivuxolimab. This sequence was found in an adult with an advanced solid tumor such as melanoma, head and neck, liver or kidney cancer. The CDR3 DNA reads TGTGCCAGCAGCCGCCCCCCCGTTGCGGGTAGTGGGTTCCAGAGGTTGCAGTATTTT. This encodes CASSRPPVAGSGFQRLQYF.